The subject of this entry is one T cell receptor beta chain. The antigen remains undetermined. Attached unique molecular identifiers marked individual cDNA molecules. TCRdb used MiXCR to reprocess the 5' RACE reads, holding one entry per CDR3 protein. Among 55,000 to 70,000 distinct CDR3 sequences, approximately 12% were seen once, and the ten largest hold 4.8%. These data come from a study of early T cells in non-severe SARS-CoV-2 infection. Study at large: Sequencing targeted bulk RNA from unsorted whole blood, leaving chains unpaired.

The study, taken as a whole, reports: Reliance on VDJdb matching favored anti-spike CD8 responses; private and CD4 specificities were missed.

Germline V CDR1 and CDR2: MDHEN, SYDVKM. V lost 5 bases to trimming and J lost 2 bases; unmatched junction nucleotides: 9. This CDR3 spans 15 amino acids. The sequenced material came from whole blood. This chain links TRBV28 with TRBJ2-7; TRBD1 matches 7 bases. The clonotype was recovered from an adult who was a healthcare worker with PCR-confirmed SARS-CoV-2 infection or an uninfected control (not recorded which). In DNA, the CDR3 is TGTGCCAGCAGTCCGACAGCCGGGACAGCCTACGAGCAGTACTTC. Translation: CASSPTAGTAYEQYF. The whole variable domain, filled in from reference TRBV28 and TRBJ2-7, reads DVKVTQSSRYLVKRTGEKVFLECVQDMDHENMFWYRQDPGLGLRLIYFSYDVKMKEKGDIPEGYSVSREKKERFSLILESASTNQTSMYLCASSPTAGTAYEQYFGPGTRLTVT.